The entry below gives a single TCR beta chain sequence along with its context. In the original processing: Estimated nucleated cell counts came from reference gene primer amplification. Here immunoSEQ multiplex PCR was the method, and the copy in TCRdb shows in-frame clones only, minus some. V, J and clone size are taken as reported in that table, and D and trimming were inferred from the DNA itself. The data contain about 120,000 clones, roughly 86% of them singletons. The data stem from a study of blood T cell repertoires in COVID-19. Study-level information: Both acute and convalescent COVID-19 samples were obtained from the United States, Italy and Spain. The cDNA or gDNA used as material had been derived from T cells, B-cell-depleted T cells, or PBMCs.

The J segment lost 1 base and the V segment lost 5 bases, leaving 4 bases of the junction unmatched. Germline V CDR1 and CDR2: SGHTA, FQGNSA. The CDR3 totals 15 residues. The rearrangement links TRBV7-2 to TRBJ2-3, with 9 bases fitting TRBD1. The sequence was collected from a woman between 70 and 85 years old with COVID-19, enrolled during active disease. Sequenced: peripheral blood. The CDR3 reads CASSPGTGRTDTQYF. CDR3 sequence (DNA): TGTGCCAGCAGCCCCGGGACAGGGCGCACAGATACGCAGTATTTT. The full variable domain, its missing parts supplied by reference TRBV7-2 and TRBJ2-3, is GAGVSQSPSNKVTEKGKDVELRCDPISGHTALYWYRQSLGQGLEFLIYFQGNSAPDKSGLPSDRFSAERTGGSVSTLTIQRTQQEDSAVYLCASSPGTGRTDTQYFGPGTRLTVL.